Many counts were recorded for the clone carrying this T cell receptor (beta chain). The data derive from a study of T cells in Graves' hyperthyroidism and ophthalmopathy. The CDR3 is 19 residues long. Germline-derived CDR1 and CDR2 are MGHDK and SYGVNS. Trimming removed 6 bases at V and 4 bases at J, with 27 bases between. The source material, RNA transcripts, was used to amplify TCR beta CDR3 regions. HTBI primers were employed in a first-round RT-PCR of the TCR CDR3. TCRdb reanalysed the multiplex PCR reads using MiXCR and keeps one entry per CDR3 protein. The sample shows roughly 130,000 distinct CDR3 sequences, roughly a fifth of them seen only once.

Material for sequencing was blood. The sequence came from a woman aged 45-65 years with Graves' hyperthyroidism that later progressed to Graves' ophthalmopathy. J is TRBJ2-2 and V is TRBV25-1, with a weak D call TRBD2 (7 bases). DNA of the CDR3: TGTGCCAGCAGGCCCGGGGCAGGGGTGCGCGGGAGTAGCACCGGGGAGCTGTTTTTT. This codes for CASRPGAGVRGSSTGELFF.